Listed below are T cell receptor beta chains from one sample, sequenced in a study of Graves' ophthalmopathy and Graves' hyperthyroidism. Via MiXCR, TCRdb re-called the multiplex PCR reads, giving one row per CDR3 protein. Altogether 150,000 to 200,000 distinct CDR3 sequences are present, 39% being singletons, with the ten largest covering about 9.5%. Specimen: peripheral blood. The receptors were gathered from a man aged 30-40 years with Graves' ophthalmopathy. The CDR3 runs from the conserved cysteine through the conserved F or W. D genes are given only for firm matches. Not all rows give a size; the values are once, few, many and, for expanded clones, a class.

TRBV5-5	many	16	TRBD1	TRBJ1-2	CASTKDRGEAYGGYTF	TGTGCCAGCACTAAGGACAGGGGGGAGGCCTATGGTGGCTACACCTTC
TRBV19	.	16	TRBD1	TRBJ1-6	CASSARDRSLGYPLHF	TGTGCCAGTAGTGCTCGGGACAGGAGCCTTGGGTACCCCCTCCACTTT
TRBV4-2	.	15	.	TRBJ2-2	CASSQERENTGELFF	TGTGCCAGCAGCCAAGAACGGGAGAACACCGGGGAGCTGTTTTTT
TRBV6-2/TRBV6-3	.	15	TRBD2	TRBJ2-7	CASSYSAGELYEQYF	TGTGCCAGCAGTTACTCTGCGGGAGAACTCTACGAGCAGTACTTC
TRBV7-8	.	14	.	TRBJ1-3	CASSKRGAGNTIYF	TGTGCCAGCAGCAAAAGGGGAGCTGGAAACACCATATATTTT
TRBV12-3/TRBV12-4	many	15	.	TRBJ1-1	CAQRVGRVMNTEAFF	TGTGCCCAGAGGGTCGGGAGGGTCATGAACACTGAAGCTTTCTTT
TRBV11-3	many	13	.	TRBJ2-5	CASSSLAVETQYF	TGTGCCAGCAGCTCCCTAGCAGTTGAGACCCAGTACTTC
TRBV29-1	many	13	TRBD1	TRBJ1-1	CSVRQGGNTEAFF	TGCAGCGTAAGACAGGGCGGGAACACTGAAGCTTTCTTT
TRBV6-2/TRBV6-3	many	17	TRBD2	TRBJ2-7	CASSPPGTSGIPYEQYF	TGTGCCAGCAGTCCTCCCGGGACTAGCGGGATACCCTACGAGCAGTACTTC
TRBV2	many	14	TRBD2	TRBJ2-2	CASSSGRGAGELFF	TGTGCCAGCAGTAGCGGGAGAGGGGCCGGGGAGCTGTTTTTT
TRBV27	.	20	TRBD1	TRBJ1-1	CASSSLPAPGQGLWNTEAFF	TGTGCCAGCAGTTCCCTTCCCGCTCCGGGACAGGGGTTATGGAACACTGAAGCTTTCTTT
TRBV7-2	many	15	TRBD1	TRBJ2-2	CASSLPGGNTGELFF	TGTGCCAGCAGCTTACCAGGGGGGAACACCGGGGAGCTGTTTTTT
TRBV20-1	many	14	.	TRBJ1-5	CSAREGRVNQPQHF	TGCAGTGCTAGAGAAGGTCGGGTCAATCAGCCCCAGCATTTT
TRBV2	.	15	TRBD1	TRBJ1-3	CASSSRDSSGNTIYF	TGTGCCAGCAGTTCACGGGACAGTTCTGGAAACACCATATATTTT
TRBV7-6	many	15	.	TRBJ2-2	CASSLDSLNTGELFF	TGTGCCAGCAGCTTAGACAGCTTGAACACCGGGGAGCTGTTTTTT
TRBV12-3/TRBV12-4	.	15	TRBD2	TRBJ2-5	CASSSSGRAMKTQYF	TGTGCCAGCAGCTCGAGCGGGAGGGCCATGAAGACCCAGTACTTC
TRBV12-3/TRBV12-4	.	14	.	TRBJ2-4	CASSLGLAKNIQYF	TGTGCCAGCAGCCTTGGACTAGCCAAAAACATTCAGTACTTC
TRBV6-5	many	13	.	TRBJ1-1	CASSPTGLGEAFF	TGTGCCAGCAGTCCCACAGGGCTTGGCGAAGCTTTCTTT
TRBV7-2	.	15	.	TRBJ2-5	CASSKTLLYQETQYF	TGTGCCAGCAGCAAAACCCTATTGTACCAAGAGACCCAGTACTTC
TRBV20-1	.	14	TRBD1	TRBJ2-5	CSAQRTGNEETQYF	TGCAGTGCACAGAGGACAGGGAATGAAGAGACCCAGTACTTC
TRBV12-3/TRBV12-4	.	14	.	TRBJ1-1	CASSPVEMNTEAFF	TGTGCCAGCAGCCCGGTTGAGATGAACACTGAAGCTTTCTTT
TRBV6-1	.	15	.	TRBJ2-7	CASSPWGGTYYEQYF	TGTGCCAGCAGTCCTTGGGGCGGGACTTACTACGAGCAGTACTTC
TRBV28	.	15	.	TRBJ1-1	CASSEAQASKTEALF	TGTGCCAGCAGTGAGGCGCAGGCATCTAAAACTGAAGCTCTCTTT
TRBV7-2	.	15	.	TRBJ2-7	CASSLAPPPPYEQYF	TGTGCCAGCAGCTTAGCGCCCCCTCCTCCCTACGAGCAGTACTTC
TRBV7-2	many	15	.	TRBJ1-2	CASSLGQKPNYGYTF	TGTGCCAGCAGCTTAGGACAGAAGCCTAACTATGGCTACACCTTC
TRBV6-5	many	13	TRBD1	TRBJ1-5	CASRQGDNQPQHF	TGTGCCAGCAGGCAGGGGGACAATCAGCCCCAGCATTTT
TRBV6-5	.	15	TRBD2	TRBJ2-7	CASSYEAGRADEQYF	TGTGCCAGCAGTTACGAGGCAGGGAGGGCTGATGAGCAGTACTTC
TRBV28	many	16	TRBD1	TRBJ2-2	CASSSIGTGAAGELFF	TGTGCCAGCAGTTCCATTGGGACAGGGGCCGCCGGGGAGCTGTTTTTT
TRBV30	many	15	TRBD2	TRBJ2-2	CAWSVLAGGPGELFF	TGTGCCTGGAGTGTACTAGCGGGAGGGCCCGGGGAGCTGTTTTTT
TRBV6-1	many	13	.	TRBJ2-1	CATNREAYNEQFF	TGTGCCACAAACAGGGAGGCCTACAATGAGCAGTTCTTC
TRBV28	.	14	TRBD1	TRBJ1-6	CASSSDRENSPLHF	TGTGCCAGCAGTTCTGACAGGGAAAATTCACCCCTCCACTTT
TRBV15	many	17	TRBD1	TRBJ2-7	CATSRDLDRGLSYEQYF	TGTGCCACCAGCAGAGATCTTGACAGGGGGCTTTCCTACGAGCAGTACTTC